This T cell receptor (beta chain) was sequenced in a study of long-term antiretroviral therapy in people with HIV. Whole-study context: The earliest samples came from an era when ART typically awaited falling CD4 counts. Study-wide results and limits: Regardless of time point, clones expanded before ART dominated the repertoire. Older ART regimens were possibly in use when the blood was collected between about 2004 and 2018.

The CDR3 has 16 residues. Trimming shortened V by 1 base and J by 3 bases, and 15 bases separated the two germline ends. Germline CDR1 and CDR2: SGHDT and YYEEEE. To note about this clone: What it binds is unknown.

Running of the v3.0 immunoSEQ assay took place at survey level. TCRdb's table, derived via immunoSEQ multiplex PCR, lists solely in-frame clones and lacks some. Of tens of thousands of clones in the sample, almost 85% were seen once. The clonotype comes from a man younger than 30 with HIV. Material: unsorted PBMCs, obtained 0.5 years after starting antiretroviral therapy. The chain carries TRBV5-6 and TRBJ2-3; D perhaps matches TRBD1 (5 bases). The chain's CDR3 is CASSLLTARGTDTQYF. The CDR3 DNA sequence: TGTGCCAGCAGCTTGTTGACAGCCCGTGGTACAGATACGCAGTATTTT.